What follows describes a single T cell receptor beta chain. These data belong to a study of OX40 agonist ivuxolimab in advanced cancers. The junction had 4 bases not matched to a gene; V was cut back by 6 bases and J by 5 bases. In germline, CDR1 is SSHAT, CDR2 FNYEAQ (reference sequence). CDR3 length: 13 amino acids. The data were produced by immunoSEQ multiplex PCR, yet TCRdb's version contains in-frame clones alone and is incomplete. The repertoire holds tens of thousands of clones, with less than 90% as singletons. Sequencing used CD4+ or CD8+ T cells sorted from blood, obtained in a trial of the OX40 agonist ivuxolimab. This TCR was sampled from an adult with an advanced solid tumor such as melanoma, head and neck, liver or kidney cancer. This chain connects TRBV7-7 to TRBJ2-5, with TRBD2 identical over 9 bases. CDR3 loop: CASSGTSWETQYF. The DNA of the CDR3 is TGTGCCAGCAGTGGGACTAGCTGGGAGACCCAGTACTTC.